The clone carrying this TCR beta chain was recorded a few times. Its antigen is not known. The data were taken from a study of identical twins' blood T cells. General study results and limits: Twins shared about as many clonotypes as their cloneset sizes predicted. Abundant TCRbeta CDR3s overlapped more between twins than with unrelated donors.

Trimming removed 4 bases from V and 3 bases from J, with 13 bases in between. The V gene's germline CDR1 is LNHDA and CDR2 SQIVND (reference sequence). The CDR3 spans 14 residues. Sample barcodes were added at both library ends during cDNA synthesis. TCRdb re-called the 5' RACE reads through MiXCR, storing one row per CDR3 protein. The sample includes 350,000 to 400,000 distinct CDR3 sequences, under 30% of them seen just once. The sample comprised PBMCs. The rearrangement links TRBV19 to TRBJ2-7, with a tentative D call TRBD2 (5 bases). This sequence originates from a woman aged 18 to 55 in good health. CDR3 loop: CASSTRGDGYEQYF. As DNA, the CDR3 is TGTGCCAGTAGTACCCGGGGAGACGGCTACGAGCAGTACTTC.